Each of the 21 T cell receptor beta chains below was sequenced from the same sample in a study of Ad26.COV2.S vaccination and SARS-CoV-2 variants. The treatment denotes: 15 to 20 received Ad26.COV2.S at low or high dose, single or two shots; several received placebo; per-sample allocation not given. Samples were taken on day 63 after the first vaccine or placebo injection. This table comes from immunoSEQ multiplex PCR, and its TCRdb copy is limited to in-frame clones, with some not included. The sample has approximately 280,000 clones; around 87% are singletons. The source material was peripheral blood, sampled in a trial of Ad26.COV2.S vaccine versus placebo. These receptors all come from a person between 18 and 60 years old who received the Ad26.COV2.S COVID-19 vaccine or a placebo.

This chain connects TRBV19 to TRBJ2-6; 7 bases align to TRBD1. Trimming removed 0 bases from V and 0 bases from J; junction bases left unmatched: 8. CDR3 size: 19 residues. Germline V CDR1 and CDR2: LNHDA, SQIVND (reference sequence). The CDR3 sequence: CASSIESGTAFSGANVLTF. DNA of the CDR3: TGTGCCAGTAGTATAGAGTCAGGGACAGCGTTCTCTGGGGCCAACGTCCTGACTTTC.

A few counts support this clone. The germline gene is not matched at one end of the junction; a read error may be the cause. V gene TRBV25-1 combines with J gene TRBJ1-4; D is unclear. Per germline, CDR1 MGHDK and CDR2 SYGVNS. This CDR3 has 13 residues. The CDR3 coding sequence is TGTGCCAGCAGAGAGACGGGGAATGGAAAACTGTTTTTT. Amino acids: CASRETGNGKLFF.

This chain uses TRBV4-3 with TRBJ2-3; 8 bases are shared with TRBD2. Germline V lookup: CDR1 LGHNA, CDR2 YSLEER. V lost 0 bases and J lost 0; bases outside the gene matches: 5. The CDR3 has 17 amino acids. The CDR3 protein is CASSQDLSGASTDTQYF. The CDR3 DNA reads TGCGCCAGCAGCCAAGACCTTAGCGGGGCGAGCACAGATACGCAGTATTTT.

The table lists this clone with many counts. This chain joins TRBV5-1 and TRBJ1-1; possible D gene TRBD1, 6 bases. Germline V CDR1 and CDR2: SGHRS, YFSETQ. Trimming removed 5 bases at V and 2 bases at J, with 13 bases between. The CDR3 loop spans 14 amino acids. The CDR3 bases are TGCGCCAGCAGTCAGGGGCTGATAAACACTGAAGCTTTCTTT. It codes for CASSQGLINTEAFF.

This rearrangement joins TRBV10-3 to TRBJ2-5, with TRBD2 matching 11 bases. The CDR3 loop spans 14 amino acids. The V gene end was trimmed by 6 bases and the J gene end by 8 bases; junction bases not matched to a gene: 8. The V gene's germline CDR1 is ENHRY and CDR2 SYGVKD. The CDR3 nucleotides are TGTGCCATCAGGACTAGCGGGAATTACGGAACCCAGTACTTC. It specifies CAIRTSGNYGTQYF.

The V and J genes are TRBV6-5 and TRBJ2-7; D gene ambiguous. Trimming cost V 0 bases and J 5 bases, with 11 bases left between them. This CDR3 spans 14 amino acids. Germline lookup yields CDR1 MNHEY and CDR2 SVGAGI. DNA of the CDR3: TGTGCCAGCAGTTACTCGATTGTGGGCGACGAGCAGTACTTC. Its protein product is CASSYSIVGDEQYF.

This clone has a handful of counts. The genes are TRBV7-2 and TRBJ2-7, with D maybe TRBD2 (6 bases). This CDR3 contains 13 residues. V was cut by 8 bases and J by 5 bases, with 16 bases left in between. The germline V gene encodes CDR1 SGHTA and CDR2 FQGNSA. The CDR3 region is CASGLGGIDEQYF. CDR3 coding DNA: TGTGCCAGCGGTTTGGGGGGTATAGACGAGCAGTACTTC.

As DNA, the CDR3 is TGTGCTAGTGGGCAGGGAGTTTCGAGCTCCTACAATGAGCAGTTCTTC. Translated: CASGQGVSSSYNEQFF. The chain employs TRBV12-5 and TRBJ2-1, with D perhaps matching TRBD1 or TRBD2 (5 bases each). There are 16 residues in the CDR3. Germline CDR1 and CDR2: LGHNT and FRNRAP. The V and J ends lost 6 bases and 0 bases respectively, with 15 bases between them.

The chain links TRBV28 to TRBJ2-2; 8 bases are a match to TRBD2. There are 15 residues in the CDR3. J gave up 2 bases and V 5 bases, and 4 bases lay outside the gene matches. Germline V gives CDR1 MDHEN, CDR2 SYDVKM. CDR3 loop: CASSPAGANTGELFF. The CDR3 nucleotides read TGTGCCAGCAGTCCAGCGGGAGCAAACACCGGGGAGCTGTTTTTT.

The chain joins TRBV5-6 to TRBJ1-2; no reliable D call. Per the germline V gene, CDR1 is SGHDT and CDR2 is YYEEEE. Trimming pared 0 bases from V and 6 bases from J, leaving 15 bases between. This CDR3 contains 15 residues. CDR3 nucleotide sequence: TGTGCCAGCAGCTTGGAAAGGGCGTCTCTTCATGGCTACACCTTC. This encodes CASSLERASLHGYTF.

This clone was seen only once. The chain recombines TRBV13 with TRBJ1-1; D may be TRBD1 (6 bases). The CDR3 is 17 residues long. V was clipped by 4 bases and J by 1 base, with 19 bases between them. Germline assignment: CDR1 PRHDT and CDR2 FYEKMQ (reference sequence). DNA for the CDR3: TGTGCCAGCAGCTCACAGGGACGGTTACAGAAGAACACTGAAGCTTTCTTT. Translation gives CASSSQGRLQKNTEAFF.

The CDR3 region is CATSGGGGFSYNEQFF. The CDR3 region has the DNA TGTGCCACCAGTGGCGGCGGGGGGTTCTCCTACAATGAGCAGTTCTTC. This sequence joins TRBV24-1 and TRBJ2-1; 8 bases line up with TRBD2. The CDR3 loop spans 16 amino acids. CDR1 is KGHDR, CDR2 SFDVKD, per germline. V shed 5 bases, J shed 0 bases, and the junction held 5 bases outside the gene matches.

This chain's CDR3 is CASSFDGYEQYF. The CDR3 coding sequence is TGTGCCAGCAGTTTTGATGGGTACGAGCAGTACTTC. The gene calls are TRBV27 and TRBJ2-7, with no clear D. Germline CDR1 MNHEY, CDR2 SMNVEV (reference sequence). The length of the CDR3 is 12 residues. Trimming shortened V by 3 bases and J by 4 bases, and 7 bases separated the two germline ends.

This chain uses TRBV5-1 with TRBJ2-7, with TRBD1 matching over 9 bases. The CDR3 spans 18 residues. Germline V gives CDR1 SGHRS, CDR2 YFSETQ. Trimming removed 0 bases from V and 1 base from J; junction bases left unmatched: 11. CDR3 in DNA: TGCGCCAGCAGCTTGGTACCCCCGGGACAGGGCCAATCCTACGAGCAGTACTTC. Its translation is CASSLVPPGQGQSYEQYF.

V is TRBV5-1 and J is TRBJ2-5; D gene uncertain. The germline V and J ends were trimmed by 4 bases and 5 bases, with 12 bases remaining between them. CDR1 and CDR2 (germline): SGHRS, YFSETQ. There are 13 residues in the CDR3. CDR3 sequence (DNA): TGCGCCAGCAGCCCCACCCCGCGGGAGACCCAGTACTTC. Its protein product is CASSPTPRETQYF.

The CDR3 DNA sequence: TGTGCCAGCAGCCCAGACAGCAGCCCCACCTACGAGCAGTACTTC. This codes for CASSPDSSPTYEQYF. V gene TRBV6-2 or TRBV6-3 combines with J gene TRBJ2-7; possibly TRBD1 for D (5 bases). The CDR3 is 15 amino acids. V lost 6 bases to trimming and J lost 2 bases, with 17 bases between them. Germline V gives CDR1 MNHEY, CDR2 SVGEGT.

This sequence joins TRBV7-8 and TRBJ2-7, with TRBD2 matching 10 bases. Germline CDR1 SGHVS, CDR2 FQNEAQ. The CDR3 consists of 14 residues. The V gene end was trimmed by 3 bases and the J gene end by 6 bases; junction bases not matched to a gene: 5. The CDR3 protein is CASSLTSGWSEQYF. CDR3 DNA sequence: TGTGCCAGCAGCTTGACTAGCGGGTGGTCCGAGCAGTACTTC.

The rearrangement links TRBV19 to TRBJ2-7; D not resolved. The CDR3 consists of 15 residues. Germline CDR1 LNHDA, CDR2 SQIVND (reference sequence). V was cut by 3 bases and J by 9 bases, with 21 bases left in between. In DNA, the CDR3 is TGTGCCAGTAGTATCACCCACGGGCAGGAATTATGGCAGTACTTC. It encodes CASSITHGQELWQYF. Full variable domain (missing parts from reference TRBV19 and TRBJ2-7): DGGITQSPKYLFRKEGQNVTLSCEQNLNHDAMYWYRQDPGQGLRLIYYSQIVNDFQKGDIAEGYSVSREKKESFPLTVTSAQKNPTAFYLCASSITHGQELWQYFGPGTRLTVT.

This chain links TRBV6-1 with TRBJ2-7; D uncertain. The germline CDR1 and CDR2 sequences are MNHNS and SASEGT. With 1 base removed from V and 3 bases from J, the gap between germline ends came to 10 bases. There are 14 residues in the CDR3. The CDR3 loop reads CASSEGPSLYEQYF. CDR3 DNA sequence: TGTGCCAGCAGTGAAGGGCCCTCTCTCTACGAGCAGTACTTC.

V gene TRBV5-8 combines with J gene TRBJ2-5; 11 positions agree with TRBD1. In germline, CDR1 is SGHTS, CDR2 YDEGEE. The length of the CDR3 is 15 residues. V lost 1 base and J lost 5; bases outside the gene matches: 4. CDR3 sequence reads: CASSLRDRGSETQYF. CDR3 in DNA: TGTGCCAGCAGCTTGAGGGACAGGGGGTCGGAGACCCAGTACTTC.

This clone was detected only a few times. The gene calls are TRBV18 and TRBJ1-1; D ambiguous. Trimming shortened V by 3 bases and J by 0 bases, and 11 bases separated the two germline ends. CDR1 and CDR2 from the germline V gene are KGHSH and LQKENI. This CDR3 has 15 residues. The CDR3 reads CASSPIGVMNTEAFF. In DNA form, the CDR3 reads TGTGCCAGCTCACCCATCGGGGTCATGAACACTGAAGCTTTCTTT.